This entry describes one TCR beta chain. These data belong to a study of T cell changes during pregnancy in multiple sclerosis. Here immunoSEQ multiplex PCR was the method, and the copy in TCRdb shows in-frame clones only, minus some. Of some 40,000 clones in the sample, 93% were seen once. The sequence came from a female donor with multiple sclerosis, enrolled in a pregnancy study. The sample here was CD4+ T cells from peripheral blood mononuclear cells, taken in the first trimester of pregnancy.

DNA for the CDR3: TGTGCCAGCAGTGCCGGGACAGGTTTAGCTTTCTTT. Translated, it gives CASSAGTGLAFF. The chain recombines TRBV6-5 with TRBJ1-1, with 8 bases matching TRBD1. The CDR3 consists of 12 residues. Germline values: CDR1 MNHEY, CDR2 SVGAGI. Trimming cost V 5 bases and J 10 bases; bases outside gene matches: 6.